The source of this T cell receptor beta chain is a study of cytomegalovirus exposure and HLA in healthy donors. Points from the study as a whole: The study labeled approximately 150 TCR beta chains cytomegalovirus-associated. Rare TCR sequences dominated, though some public TCRs recurred in many donors. According to a later analysis, TCR clusters from the first cohort tended to co-occur in the roughly 120 validation repertoires.

Assay used: immunoSEQ multiplex PCR; TCRdb lists only in-frame clones, some missing. Here the sample spans about 120,000 clones, 75% to 90% being singletons. With regard to this clone: Antigen: not known.

The ends lost 5 bases at V and 1 base at J; junction bases unmatched: 7. Germline lookup yields CDR1 SGDLS and CDR2 YYNGEE. This CDR3 contains 15 residues. This TCR came from a young man in good health and CMV-seropositive. The chain has TRBV9 and TRBJ2-3; 7 positions match TRBD1. Sequenced input: PBMCs. CDR3 amino acids: CASRGTGTGTDTQYF. CDR3 in DNA: TGTGCCAGCAGGGGCACCGGGACAGGCACAGATACGCAGTATTTT.